These 5 T cell receptor beta chains were all obtained from the same sample, sequenced in a study of beta chain features in type 1 diabetes (dated 2018 in TCRdb). Preparation of the library involved the immunoSEQ multiplex PCR assay. The High Capacity cDNA Reverse Transcription Kit was used to reverse transcribe all of the isolated RNA, meaning that expressed TCRB transcripts were what got sequenced. Imported from immuneACCESS, the table was reduced by TCRdb to in-frame sequences with V and J called. These copies leave out some clones; in studies compared against another copy, an unresolved V gene accounts for under half, and the cause of the remainder is not known. Here the sample has approximately 40,000 clones; about half occur a single time. The top ten hold about 0.24% of the sample. The sequenced sample was stem cell memory CD4+ T cells from blood. This specimen's cell subset or site label, interpreted: stem cell-like memory CD4+ T cells. The receptors originated from a woman aged 25 to 39 in good health.

This clone has only a few counts. This chain joins TRBV7-2 and TRBJ2-5; a possible D gene is TRBD1 (5 bases). CDR1 is SGHTA and CDR2 is FQGNSA in the germline V gene. The CDR3 is 16 residues long. Trimming pared 4 bases from V and 0 bases from J, leaving 15 bases between. This chain's CDR3 is CASSSMPTGNQETQYF. CDR3 nucleotide sequence: TGTGCCAGCAGCTCAATGCCAACAGGCAACCAAGAGACCCAGTACTTC.

In its sample, this clone was seen a few times. This chain joins TRBV7-2 and TRBJ2-7; TRBD1 aligns across 7 bases. V was clipped by 5 bases and J by 0 bases; unmatched bases: 10. CDR1 and CDR2 from the germline V gene are SGHTA and FQGNSA. This CDR3 contains 16 residues. The CDR3 region has the DNA TGTGCCAGCAGCCAAACTACAGACAGGGCCTCCTACGAGCAGTACTTC. It codes for CASSQTTDRASYEQYF.

This clone was found a few times. The chain is built from TRBV29-1 and TRBJ2-1; 8 nucleotides agree with TRBD2. CDR3 size: 13 residues. The germline V gene encodes CDR1 SQVTM and CDR2 ANQGSEA. The V segment lost 8 bases and the J segment 6 bases; nucleotides outside the gene matches: 9. This CDR3 reads CSHGAGGFNEQFF. DNA for the CDR3: TGCAGCCACGGGGCGGGGGGATTCAATGAGCAGTTCTTC.

In this sample, this clone turned up once. The chain employs TRBV2 and TRBJ2-2; 8 bases fit TRBD1. Germline CDR1 reads SNHLY; CDR2 reads FYNNEI. This CDR3 has 15 amino acids. Trimming cost V 8 bases and J 3 bases; bases outside gene matches: 8. CDR3 residues: CASSRDRRHTGELFF. CDR3 in DNA: TGTGCCAGCTCAAGGGACAGGCGACACACCGGGGAGCTGTTTTTT.

The chain combines TRBV28 with TRBJ1-4; no clear D gene. The V and J ends lost 7 bases and 15 bases respectively, with 15 bases between them. The CDR3 extends over 11 amino acids. The germline V gene has CDR1 MDHEN and CDR2 SYDVKM. CDR3 nucleotides: TGTGCCAGCACGAGGGAGGTGAACATGTTTTTT. Encoded protein: CASTREVNMFF.